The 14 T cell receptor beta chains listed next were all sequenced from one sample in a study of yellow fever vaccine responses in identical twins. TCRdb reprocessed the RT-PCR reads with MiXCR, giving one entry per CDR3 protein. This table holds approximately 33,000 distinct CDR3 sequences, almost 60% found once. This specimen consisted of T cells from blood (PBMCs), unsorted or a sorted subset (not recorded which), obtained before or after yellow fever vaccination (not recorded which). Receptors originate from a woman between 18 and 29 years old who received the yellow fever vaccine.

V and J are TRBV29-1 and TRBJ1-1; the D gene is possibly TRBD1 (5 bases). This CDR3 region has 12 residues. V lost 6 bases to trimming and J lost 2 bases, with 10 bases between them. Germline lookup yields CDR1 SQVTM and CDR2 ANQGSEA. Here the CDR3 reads CSVLQGNTEAFF. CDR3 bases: TGCAGCGTCCTCCAGGGTAACACTGAAGCTTTCTTT. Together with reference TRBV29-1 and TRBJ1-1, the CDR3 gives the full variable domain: SAVISQKPSRDICQRGTSLTIQCQVDSQVTMMFWYRQQPGQSLTLIATANQGSEATYESGFVIDKFPISRPNLTFSTLTVSNMSPEDSSIYLCSVLQGNTEAFFGQGTRLTVV.

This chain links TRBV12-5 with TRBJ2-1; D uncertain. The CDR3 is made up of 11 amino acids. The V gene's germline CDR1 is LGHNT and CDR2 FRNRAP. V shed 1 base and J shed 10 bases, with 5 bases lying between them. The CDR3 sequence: CASGLGWEQFF. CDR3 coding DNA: TGTGCTAGTGGTTTGGGCTGGGAGCAGTTCTTC.

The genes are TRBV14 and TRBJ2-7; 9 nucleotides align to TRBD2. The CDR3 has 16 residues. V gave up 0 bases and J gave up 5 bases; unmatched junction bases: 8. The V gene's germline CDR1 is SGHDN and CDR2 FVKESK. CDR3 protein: CASSQDSSGSLDEQYF. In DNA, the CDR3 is TGTGCCAGCAGCCAAGATAGTAGCGGGAGTCTTGACGAGCAGTACTTC.

This CDR3 reads CASSLLDQQPQHF. Here the CDR3 DNA reads TGTGCCAGCAGCTTACTCGACCAGCAGCCCCAGCATTTT. The chain carries TRBV7-9 and TRBJ1-5; D call uncertain. V was pared by 2 bases and J by 7 bases, with 9 bases between. The CDR3 spans 13 residues. From germline, CDR1 is SEHNR and CDR2 FQNEAQ (reference sequence).

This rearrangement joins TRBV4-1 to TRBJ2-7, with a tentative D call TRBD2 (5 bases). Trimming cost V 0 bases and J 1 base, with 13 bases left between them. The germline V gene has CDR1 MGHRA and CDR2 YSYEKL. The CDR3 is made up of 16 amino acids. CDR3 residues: CASSQDSWERSYEQYF. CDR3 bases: TGCGCCAGCAGCCAAGATAGCTGGGAGAGGTCCTACGAGCAGTACTTC.

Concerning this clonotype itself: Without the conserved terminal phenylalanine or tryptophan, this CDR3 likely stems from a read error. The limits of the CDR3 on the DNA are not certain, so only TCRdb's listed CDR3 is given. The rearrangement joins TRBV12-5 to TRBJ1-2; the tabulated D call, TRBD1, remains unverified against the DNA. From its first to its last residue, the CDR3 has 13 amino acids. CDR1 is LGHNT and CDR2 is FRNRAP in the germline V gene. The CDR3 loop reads CASAMSPGQGDTI.

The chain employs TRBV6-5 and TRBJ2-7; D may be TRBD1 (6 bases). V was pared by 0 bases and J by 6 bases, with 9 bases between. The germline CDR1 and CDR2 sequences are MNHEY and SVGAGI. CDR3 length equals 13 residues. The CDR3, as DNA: TGTGCCAGCAGTTACTCTGGGACAACCGAGCAGTACTTC. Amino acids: CASSYSGTTEQYF.

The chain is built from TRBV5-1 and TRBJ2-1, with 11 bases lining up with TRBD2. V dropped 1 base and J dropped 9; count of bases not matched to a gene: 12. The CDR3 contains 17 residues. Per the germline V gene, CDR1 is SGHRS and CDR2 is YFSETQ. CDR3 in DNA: TGCGCCAGCAGCTTGCTACTAGCGGGAGACTTTAGGGGTGAGCAGTTCTTC. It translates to CASSLLLAGDFRGEQFF.

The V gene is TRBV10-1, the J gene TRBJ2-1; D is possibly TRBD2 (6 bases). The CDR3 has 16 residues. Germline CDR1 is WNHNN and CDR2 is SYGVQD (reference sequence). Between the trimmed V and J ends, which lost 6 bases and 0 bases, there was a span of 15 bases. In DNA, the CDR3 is TGCGCCAGCAGCCGGGACTTCACGAGCTCCTACAATGAGCAGTTCTTC. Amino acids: CASSRDFTSSYNEQFF.

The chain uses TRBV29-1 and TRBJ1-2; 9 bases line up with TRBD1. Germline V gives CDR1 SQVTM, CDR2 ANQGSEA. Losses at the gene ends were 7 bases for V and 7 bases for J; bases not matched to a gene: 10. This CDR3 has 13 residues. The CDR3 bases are TGCAGCGCCAAACAGGGGGCTGAGAGTGGCTACACCTTC. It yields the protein CSAKQGAESGYTF.

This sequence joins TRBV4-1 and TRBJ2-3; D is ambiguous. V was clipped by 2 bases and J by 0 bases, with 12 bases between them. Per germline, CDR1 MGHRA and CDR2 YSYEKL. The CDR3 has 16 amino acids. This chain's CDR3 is CASSQPRATSTDTQYF. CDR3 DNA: TGCGCCAGCAGCCAACCGCGCGCCACTAGCACAGATACGCAGTATTTT.

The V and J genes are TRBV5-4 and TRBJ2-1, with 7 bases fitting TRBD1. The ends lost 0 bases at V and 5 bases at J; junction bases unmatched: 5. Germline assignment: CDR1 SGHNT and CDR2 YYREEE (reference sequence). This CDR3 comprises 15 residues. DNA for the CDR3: TGTGCCAGCAGCTTGGTACAGGGGATCCACAATGAGCAGTTCTTC. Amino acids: CASSLVQGIHNEQFF.

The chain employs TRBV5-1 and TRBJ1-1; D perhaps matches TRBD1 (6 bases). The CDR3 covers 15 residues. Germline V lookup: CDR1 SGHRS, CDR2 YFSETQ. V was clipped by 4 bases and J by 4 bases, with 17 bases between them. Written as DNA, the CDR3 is TGCGCCAGCAGCCAGGGTGGGGGGCGCGGCACTGAAGCTTTCTTT. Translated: CASSQGGGRGTEAFF.

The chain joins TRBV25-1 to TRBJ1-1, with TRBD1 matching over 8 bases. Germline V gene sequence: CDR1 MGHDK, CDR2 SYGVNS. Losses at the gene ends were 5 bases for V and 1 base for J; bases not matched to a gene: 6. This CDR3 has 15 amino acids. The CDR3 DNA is TGTGCCAGCAGTTCGTCCGGGACAGGGAACACTGAAGCTTTCTTT. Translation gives CASSSSGTGNTEAFF.